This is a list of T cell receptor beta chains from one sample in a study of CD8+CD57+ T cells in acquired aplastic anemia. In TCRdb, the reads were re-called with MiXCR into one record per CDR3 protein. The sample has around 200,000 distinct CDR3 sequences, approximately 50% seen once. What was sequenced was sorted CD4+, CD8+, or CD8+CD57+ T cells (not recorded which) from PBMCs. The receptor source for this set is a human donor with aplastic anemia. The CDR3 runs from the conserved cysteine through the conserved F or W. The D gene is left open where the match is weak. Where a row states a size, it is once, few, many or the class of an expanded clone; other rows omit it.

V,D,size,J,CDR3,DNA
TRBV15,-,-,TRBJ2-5,CATSRLEIQETQYF,TGTGCCACCAGCAGATTAGAAATCCAAGAGACCCAGTACTTC
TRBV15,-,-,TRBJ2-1,CATSRVYNEQFF,TGTGCCACCAGCAGAGTGTACAATGAGCAGTTCTTC
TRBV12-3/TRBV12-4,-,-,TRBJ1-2,CASSPNGGDGYTF,TGTGCCAGCAGTCCAAACGGAGGGGATGGCTACACCTTC
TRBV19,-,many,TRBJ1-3,CASSIVISGNTIYF,TGTGCCAGTAGTATAGTGATCTCTGGAAACACCATATATTTT
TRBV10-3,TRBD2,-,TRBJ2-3,CAISSWSGGGIDTQYF,TGTGCCATCAGTAGTTGGTCTGGCGGGGGGATAGATACGCAGTATTTT
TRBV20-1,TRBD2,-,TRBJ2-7,CSANPGLGYEQYF,TGCAGTGCAAACCCGGGACTAGGCTACGAGCAGTACTTC
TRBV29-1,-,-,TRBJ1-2,CSVAPDSLTRYGYTF,TGCAGCGTTGCCCCCGACAGCCTCACCCGGTATGGCTACACCTTC
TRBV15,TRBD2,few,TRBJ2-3,CATSRDPGGSTDTQYF,TGTGCCACCAGCAGAGATCCGGGCGGGAGTACCGATACGCAGTATTTT
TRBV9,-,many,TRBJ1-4,CASSVDVSTNEKLFF,TGTGCCAGCAGCGTTGACGTATCAACTAATGAAAAACTGTTTTTT
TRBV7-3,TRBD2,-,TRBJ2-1,CASIGTSGSNEQFF,TGTGCCAGCATCGGGACTAGCGGGAGCAATGAGCAGTTCTTC
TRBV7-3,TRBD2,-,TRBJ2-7,CASSPTSGSSYNEQYF,TGTGCCAGCAGCCCGACTAGCGGGAGCTCCTACAATGAGCAGTACTTC
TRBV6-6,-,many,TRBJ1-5,CASSYFGTGSNQPQHF,TGTGCCAGCAGTTACTTCGGGACGGGGAGCAATCAGCCCCAGCATTTT
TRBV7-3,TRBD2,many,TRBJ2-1,CASSLQAGGPYNEQFF,TGTGCCAGCAGCTTACAAGCGGGAGGGCCCTACAATGAGCAGTTCTTC
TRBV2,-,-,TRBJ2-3,CAGSIPDTQYF,TGTGCCGGCTCTATACCAGATACGCAGTATTTT
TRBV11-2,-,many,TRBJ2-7,CASSLGRRGEQYF,TGTGCCAGCAGCTTAGGACGGAGGGGTGAGCAGTACTTC